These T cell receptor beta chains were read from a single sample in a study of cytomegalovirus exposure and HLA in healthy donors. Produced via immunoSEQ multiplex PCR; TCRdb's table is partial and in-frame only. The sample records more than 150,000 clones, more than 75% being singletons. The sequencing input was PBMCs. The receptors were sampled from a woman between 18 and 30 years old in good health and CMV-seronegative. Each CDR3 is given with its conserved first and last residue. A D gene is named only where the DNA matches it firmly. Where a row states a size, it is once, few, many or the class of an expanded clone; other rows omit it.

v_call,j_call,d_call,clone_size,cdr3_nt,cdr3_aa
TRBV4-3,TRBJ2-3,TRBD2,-,TGCGCCAGCAGCCTCAGAGGACTAGCGACAGATACGCAGTATTTT,CASSLRGLATDTQYF
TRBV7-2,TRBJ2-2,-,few,TGTGCCAGCAGCTTCAGTCCTGGTGTCACCGGGGAGCTGTTTTTT,CASSFSPGVTGELFF
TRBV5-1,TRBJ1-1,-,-,TGCGCCAGCAGCTCCCGCCCTATTGGAGTGCGAGACACTGAAGCTTTCTTT,CASSSRPIGVRDTEAFF
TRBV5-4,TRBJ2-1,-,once,TGTGCCAGCAGCTTCACAGGAGAGCAGTTCTTC,CASSFTGEQFF
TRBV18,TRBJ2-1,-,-,TGTGCCAGCTCACCACGCGGGGGCGATGAAAATGAGCAGTTCTTC,CASSPRGGDENEQFF
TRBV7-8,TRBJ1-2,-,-,TGTGCCAGCAGCGAAGACATGGCTTATGGCTACACCTTC,CASSEDMAYGYTF
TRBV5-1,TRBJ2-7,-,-,TGCGCCAGCAGTACTACACCACTTTACTACGAGCAGTACTTC,CASSTTPLYYEQYF
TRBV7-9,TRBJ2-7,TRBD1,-,TGTGCCAGCAGTTCCAGGGGGCCGATCGAGCAGTACTTC,CASSSRGPIEQYF
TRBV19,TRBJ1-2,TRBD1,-,TGTGCCAGTCGGAACCGGGACAGGGGTGTTTTGGACTATGGCTACACCTTC,CASRNRDRGVLDYGYTF
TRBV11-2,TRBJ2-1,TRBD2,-,TGTGCCAGCAGCTCGACTAGCGGACCGTACAATGAGCAGTTCTTC,CASSSTSGPYNEQFF
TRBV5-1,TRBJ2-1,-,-,TGCGCCAGCAGCTTGGGCTCAGAACCAAGGGGTGAGCAGTTCTTC,CASSLGSEPRGEQFF
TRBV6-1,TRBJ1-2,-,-,TGTGCCAGCAGTGCGGACAGCTATGGCTACACCTTC,CASSADSYGYTF
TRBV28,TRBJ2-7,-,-,TGTGCCAGCAGTTTATTGGGGGCATCCTACGAGCAGTACTTC,CASSLLGASYEQYF
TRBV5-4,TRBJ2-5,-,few,TGTGCCAGCAGCTCGGCGCAAAGCGGCCCTGGTAGGACCCAGTACTTC,CASSSAQSGPGRTQYF
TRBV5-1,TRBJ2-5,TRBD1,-,TGCGCCAGCCACGGACAGGAAACCTGGGAGACCCAGTACTTC,CASHGQETWETQYF
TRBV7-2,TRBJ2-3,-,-,TGTGCCAGCAGCGTGCTACTAGGAAAGTCGCCAGATACGCAGTATTTT,CASSVLLGKSPDTQYF
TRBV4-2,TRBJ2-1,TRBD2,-,TGTGCCAGCAGCCTCCGACTAGCGGGGGGCACTGAGCAGTTCTTC,CASSLRLAGGTEQFF
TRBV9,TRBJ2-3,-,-,TGTGCCAGCGGTGAGGATAGCACAGATACGCAGTATTTT,CASGEDSTDTQYF
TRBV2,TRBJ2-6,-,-,TGTGCCAGCAGTGAGGGCAGGGTAGGCGTTGGGGCCAACGTCCTGACTTTC,CASSEGRVGVGANVLTF
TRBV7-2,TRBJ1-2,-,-,TGTGCCAGCAGCCCACGCGGGGTGAACTATGGCTACACCTTC,CASSPRGVNYGYTF
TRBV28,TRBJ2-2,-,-,TGTGCCAGCAGATTTCAAGGGGAGGCGGCCGGGGAGCTGTTTTTT,CASRFQGEAAGELFF
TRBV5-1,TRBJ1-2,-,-,TGCGCCAGCAGTCTGGGGGGACACTATGGCTACACCTTC,CASSLGGHYGYTF
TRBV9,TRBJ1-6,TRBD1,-,TGTGCCAGCAGCGTAGGGTCGGGACAGGGGGCCGGGAATTCACCCCTCCACTTT,CASSVGSGQGAGNSPLHF
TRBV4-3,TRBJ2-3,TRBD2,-,TGCGCCAGCAGCCAAATAATTCGGTCTAGCGGAGGGGCGCAGTATTTT,CASSQIIRSSGGAQYF
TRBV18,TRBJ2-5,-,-,TGTGCCAGCTCACGCCTCCGGGACAACCAAGAGACCCAGTACTTC,CASSRLRDNQETQYF
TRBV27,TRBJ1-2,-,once,TGTGCCAGCGCCCCGGGGAACTATGGCTACACCTTC,CASAPGNYGYTF
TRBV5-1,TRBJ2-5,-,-,TGCGCCAGCAGCTTGGTGAGGGGGGAGACCCAGTACTTC,CASSLVRGETQYF
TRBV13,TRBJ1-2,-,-,TGTGCCAGCAGCTTAAGAGGGTCTGGCTATGGCTACACCTTC,CASSLRGSGYGYTF
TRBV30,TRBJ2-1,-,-,TGTGCCTGGAGGGGCGACAGTTACAATGAGCAGTTCTTC,CAWRGDSYNEQFF
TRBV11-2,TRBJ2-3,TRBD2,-,TGTGCCAGCACCCGGGGGGGGCAGAGCACAGATACGCAGTATTTT,CASTRGGQSTDTQYF
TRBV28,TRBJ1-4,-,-,TGTGCCAGCAGACAGGGAGCCACTAATGAAAAACTGTTTTTT,CASRQGATNEKLFF